The clone carrying this T cell receptor (beta chain) was detected many times. Its target is unknown. Germline V lookup: CDR1 SEHNR, CDR2 FQNEAQ (reference sequence). This CDR3 comprises 15 residues. After removal of 0 bases from V and 6 bases from J, the junction contained 5 bases not matched to a gene. This sample is part of a study of response to subunit inactivated influenza vaccine. Study conclusions and caveats: It was suggested by the authors that few new T cells are recruited by each seasonal influenza vaccination.

In TCRdb, the RT-PCR reads were re-called with MiXCR into one record per CDR3 protein. Among 500,000 to 550,000 distinct CDR3 sequences listed, about 7.6% were seen once. Sequences were derived from PBMCs from blood, sampled roughly 24 months after vaccination. The chain combines TRBV7-9 with TRBJ2-1; 7 bases align to TRBD2. This TCR came from a man in his fifties or sixties who received an inactivated influenza vaccine. The CDR3 spells CASSLAGGPGNEQFF. CDR3 nucleotides: TGTGCCAGCAGCTTAGCGGGAGGGCCCGGCAATGAGCAGTTCTTC.